The clone carrying this T cell receptor beta chain showed up just once. This record comes from a study of T cell changes during pregnancy in multiple sclerosis. This CDR3 region has 14 residues. The germline V and J ends were trimmed by 7 bases and 2 bases, with 15 bases remaining between them. Germline V gene data show CDR1 as SEHNR and CDR2 as FQNEAQ (reference sequence). Profiling relied on immunoSEQ multiplex PCR, and the TCRdb table lists in-frame clones only, not all of them. The sample has under 20,000 clones; about 89% are singletons. The sample in question was CD8+ T cells from peripheral blood mononuclear cells, obtained in the second trimester of pregnancy. This sequence joins TRBV7-9 and TRBJ2-7, with D perhaps TRBD2 (7 bases). The TCR originated in a female donor in good health, enrolled as a control in a pregnancy study. The CDR3 DNA reads as TGTGCCAGCAAGGGGGGGTCGAGGACCTACGAGCAGTACTTC. Its translation is CASKGGSRTYEQYF.